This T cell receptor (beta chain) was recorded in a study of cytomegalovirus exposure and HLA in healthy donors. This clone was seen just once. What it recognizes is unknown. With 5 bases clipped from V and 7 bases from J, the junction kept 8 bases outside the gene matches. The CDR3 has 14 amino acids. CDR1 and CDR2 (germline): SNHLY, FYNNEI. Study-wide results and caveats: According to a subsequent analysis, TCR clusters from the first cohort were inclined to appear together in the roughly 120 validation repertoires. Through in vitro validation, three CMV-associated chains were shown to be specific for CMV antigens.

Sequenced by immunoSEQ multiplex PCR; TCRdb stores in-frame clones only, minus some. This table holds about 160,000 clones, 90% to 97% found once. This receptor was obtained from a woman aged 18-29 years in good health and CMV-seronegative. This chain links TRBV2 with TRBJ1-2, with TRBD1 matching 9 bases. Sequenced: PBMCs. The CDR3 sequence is CASSIRTGVSGYTF. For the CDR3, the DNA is TGTGCCAGCAGTATTCGGACAGGGGTTTCTGGCTACACCTTC.